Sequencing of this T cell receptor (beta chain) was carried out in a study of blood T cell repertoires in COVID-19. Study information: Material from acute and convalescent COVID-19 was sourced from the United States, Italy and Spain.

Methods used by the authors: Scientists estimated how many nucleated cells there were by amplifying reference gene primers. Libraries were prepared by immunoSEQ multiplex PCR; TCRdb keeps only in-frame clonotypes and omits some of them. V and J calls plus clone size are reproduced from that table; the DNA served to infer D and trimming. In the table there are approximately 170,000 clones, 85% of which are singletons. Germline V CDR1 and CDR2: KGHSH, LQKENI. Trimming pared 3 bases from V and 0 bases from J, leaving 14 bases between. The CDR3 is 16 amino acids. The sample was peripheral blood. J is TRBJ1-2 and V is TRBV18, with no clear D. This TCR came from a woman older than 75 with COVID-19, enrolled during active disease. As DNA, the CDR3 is TGTGCCAGCTCACCCCTAATGGGTGGAGCTAACTATGGCTACACCTTC. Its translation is CASSPLMGGANYGYTF.